This T cell receptor beta chain originates from a study of Graves' ophthalmopathy and Graves' hyperthyroidism. About the study: A follow-up of 18 months without ophthalmopathy meant that hyperthyroidism was stable.

Newly diagnosed, the hyperthyroidism patients had under 2 months' duration and were aged 18 to 65. Clinical symptoms and serum thyroxine were used for diagnosis; TRAb, thyroid ultrasound and orbital computed tomography were also relied on. This clonotype was detected only a few times. The CDR3 runs 13 residues. V was clipped by 4 bases and J by 3 bases, with 10 bases between them. Looked up from germline, CDR1 is MNHNS and CDR2 is SASEGT. Researchers took RNA transcripts and amplified TCR beta CDR3 regions from them. The first-round RT-PCR employed HTBI primers together with the Qiagen OneStep RT-PCR kit. A multiplex PCR was then performed as the second round. TCRdb redid the calling of the multiplex PCR reads with MiXCR, one entry per CDR3 protein. The sample includes over a million distinct CDR3 sequences, 35% to 45% of them seen just once.

The gene calls are TRBV6-1 and TRBJ2-7; D is unresolved. Material for sequencing was peripheral blood or thyroid tissue (not recorded which). The receptor was isolated from an adult man with Graves' hyperthyroidism. As DNA, the CDR3 is TGTGCCAGCAGTGCAACATTAGGCTACGAGCAGTACTTC. Translation gives CASSATLGYEQYF.